This T cell receptor (beta chain) was sequenced for a study of blood T cell repertoires in COVID-19 (dated by TCRdb to about 2020). Regarding the complete study: Samples from collaborators originated in the United States, Italy and Spain and spanned both the acute and convalescent phases of COVID-19. The material from the prospective study consisted of cDNA or gDNA derived from T cells, B-cell-depleted T cells, or PBMCs. Subjects who had been exposed to COVID-19, were actively infected with it, or had recovered from it provided the deeply sampled blood TCRbeta repertoires that made up the dataset. A freely available public database, intended as a resource for researchers studying the immune response to SARS-CoV-2, is where the repertoires were released. Samples came from the ongoing ImmuneRACE study (first 160 participants) plus 1,254 subjects from 6 global collaborators. The sample metadata nearly always contained a de-identified subject ID, COVID-19 status, age in years and sex. Where available, HLA class I and class II types were obtained from metadata supplied by the sample provider rather than from assay-based typing. The investigation overall reported the following: The quantity of clinical and demographic metadata differed by source and by participant and was supplied without curation.

Of note for this clone: There is no known antigen for this receptor. No base quality values were provided; no much bigger clone lies one nucleotide off.

TCRbeta CDR3 regions were amplified from genomic DNA by means of the immunoSEQ Assay, a bias-controlled multiplex PCR. For the original study's pipeline: Nucleated cell counts per sample were estimated from amplification of reference gene primers within the assay. To quantify the absolute abundance of each unique TCRbeta CDR3 rearrangement, sequence reads were collapsed and filtered. For each sample, productive Simpson clonality was calculated as the square root of Simpson's diversity index over productive rearrangements. In TCRdb, the immuneACCESS table is reduced to in-frame sequences with V and J assigned. These tables do not hold every clone; where another copy was compared, an unresolved V gene accounts for under half, and the others remain unexplained. For V, J and clone size, that table is used; D and trimming come from the DNA. The sample includes about 82,000 clones, with 70% to 90% observed a single time. Of the sample, approximately 20% is held by the ten largest clones.

Each collaborating institution followed its own protocols to collect whole blood in K2EDTA tubes. For TCRbeta analysis, collaborators shipped samples in one of three forms: frozen whole blood, isolated PBMCs, or DNA extracted from either of those sample types. The clonotype comes from a man at least 80 years old with active or convalescent COVID-19. The specimen sequenced was peripheral blood.

For the CDR3, the sequence is CSASAGTGDYGYTF. The DNA sequence follows: TGCAGTGCTAGTGCAGGCACGGGGGACTATGGCTACACCTTC. The chain is assembled from TRBV20-1 and TRBJ1-2; the D region possibly corresponds to TRBD1 (5 bases align). The CDR3 numbers 14 residues from cysteine through phenylalanine. Only the CDR3 part of the read is kept: 42 bases, read in frame from the first base. In the germline V gene (reference sequence), CDR1 corresponds to DFQATT and CDR2 to SNEGSKA. The junction shows trimming of 3 bases on V and 3 bases on J, plus 14 bases between the germline ends.